The clone carrying this TCR beta chain was counted ten times or more. Its antigen is not identified. The data derive from a study of T cells after yellow fever vaccination. Study-level points and caveats: Booster sampling recovered most clones from primary vaccination (96% CD4, 80% to 90% CD8).

TCRdb used MiXCR to reprocess the 5' RACE reads, holding one entry per CDR3 protein. The sample lists roughly 50,000 distinct CDR3 sequences, 7.4% occurring once. The source material was CD8+ T cells sorted from PBMCs, sampled roughly 14 days after the first yellow fever vaccination. This TCR derives from a man in his late teens or twenties who received the YFV17D yellow fever vaccine.

The CDR3 region has the DNA TGTGCCAGCAACCTAGGGACAGGGAACTACAATGAGCAGTTCTTC. Its protein product is CASNLGTGNYNEQFF. The chain uses TRBV6-5 and TRBJ2-1; TRBD1 matches 9 bases. CDR1 MNHEY and CDR2 SVGAGI come from the germline V gene. V gave up 7 bases and J gave up 3 bases; unmatched junction bases: 7. This CDR3 comprises 15 residues.